These T cell receptor beta chains were read from a single sample in a study of blood T cells in healthy people across ages. A single record per CDR3 protein comes from TCRdb applying MiXCR to the 5' RACE reads. The sample carries more than 1.4 million distinct CDR3 sequences, 40% to 50% recorded once. The sample taken for sequencing was blood. These receptors all come from a woman under 30 in good health. Each CDR3 is given with its conserved first and last residue. The D gene is left open where the match is weak. Clone size is given for some rows only: seen once, a few or many times, or a class if the clone is expanded.

TRBJ2-7	TRBV7-2	NA	NA	CASSPRTGGVYEQYF	TGTGCCAGCAGCCCTAGGACAGGCGGGGTCTACGAGCAGTACTTC
TRBJ1-6	TRBV4-1	NA	few	CASSQEIGPLHF	TGCGCCAGCAGCCAAGAAATCGGGCCCCTCCACTTT
TRBJ1-2	TRBV27	TRBD1	NA	CASSSLDRGGDGYTF	TGTGCCAGCAGTTCCCTGGACAGGGGTGGGGATGGCTACACCTTC
TRBJ2-7	TRBV20-1	TRBD1	NA	CSDEGQLDNEQYF	TGCAGTGACGAGGGACAGCTAGACAATGAGCAGTACTTC
TRBJ2-5	TRBV3-1	NA	few	CASSNTYQETQYF	TGTGCCAGCAGCAATACATACCAAGAGACCCAGTACTTC
TRBJ2-4	TRBV6-5	TRBD2	NA	CASTAGGTNIQYF	TGTGCCAGCACTGCGGGGGGAACAAACATTCAGTACTTC
TRBJ1-1	TRBV4-1	NA	once	CASSQDLPAAASNTEAFF	TGCGCCAGCAGCCAAGATCTGCCCGCGGCTGCGTCCAACACTGAAGCTTTCTTT
TRBJ2-7	TRBV11-2	TRBD2	many	CASSLVLAGDEQYF	TGTGCCAGCAGCTTAGTCCTAGCGGGAGACGAGCAGTACTTC
TRBJ2-3	TRBV6-5	NA	few	CASSYSGYDTQYF	TGTGCCAGCAGTTACTCGGGGTACGATACGCAGTATTTT
TRBJ2-5	TRBV5-1	TRBD2	NA	CASSGIPRWETQYF	TGTGCCAGCAGCGGGATTCCTCGGTGGGAGACCCAGTACTTC
TRBJ2-5	TRBV7-2	TRBD2	NA	CASSPRTSGRPQETQYF	TGTGCCAGCAGCCCCCGGACTAGCGGGAGGCCCCAAGAGACCCAGTACTTC
TRBJ2-7	TRBV6-1	NA	NA	CASADGGAVGYEQYF	TGTGCCAGCGCCGATGGGGGGGCTGTCGGGTACGAGCAGTACTTC
TRBJ1-2	TRBV4-1	NA	NA	CASSQDSWGQTPYGYTF	TGCGCCAGCAGCCAAGATAGTTGGGGCCAGACCCCCTATGGCTACACCTTC
TRBJ2-1	TRBV27	NA	NA	CASSPHTDNEQFF	TGTGCCAGCAGTCCCCACACGGACAATGAGCAGTTCTTC
TRBJ1-4	TRBV7-2	NA	few	CASSLWPGAPFF	TGTGCCAGCAGCTTATGGCCGGGGGCTCCGTTTTTT
TRBJ2-7	TRBV4-1	TRBD2	many	CASSQDLGTSGSDEQYF	TGCGCCAGCAGCCAAGATCTCGGGACTAGCGGGAGCGACGAGCAGTACTTC
TRBJ2-1	TRBV20-1	TRBD2	NA	CSATSGNYNEQFF	TGCAGTGCCACTAGCGGGAACTACAATGAGCAGTTCTTC
TRBJ1-2	TRBV20-1	TRBD1	NA	CSAATHQGTGDGYTF	TGCAGTGCCGCAACCCACCAAGGGACAGGCGATGGCTACACCTTC
TRBJ2-3	TRBV15	NA	NA	CATSSGGSSHVDTQYF	TGTGCCACCAGCAGTGGGGGGTCTTCCCATGTGGATACGCAGTATTTT
TRBJ2-5	TRBV2	NA	NA	CASSEKFVRGWETQYF	TGTGCCAGCAGTGAAAAGTTCGTCAGGGGATGGGAGACCCAGTACTTC
TRBJ2-3	TRBV20-1	NA	NA	CSLRPHSPDTQYF	TGCAGTCTCAGGCCACATAGCCCAGATACGCAGTATTTT
TRBJ2-5	TRBV20-1	TRBD2	few	CRGVGRENQETQYF	TGCAGGGGGGTCGGGAGGGAAAACCAAGAGACCCAGTACTTC
TRBJ2-3	TRBV20-1	TRBD2	NA	CSARDPSGREGDGTDTQYF	TGCAGTGCTAGAGACCCAAGCGGGCGGGAGGGAGATGGCACAGATACGCAGTATTTT
TRBJ2-3	TRBV20-1	NA	many	CSARDNTDTQYF	TGCAGTGCTAGGGACAACACAGATACGCAGTATTTT
TRBJ1-1	TRBV20-1	NA	few	CSLGTLSMGAFF	TGCAGTCTCGGGACTCTTTCTATGGGAGCTTTCTTT
TRBJ1-2	TRBV7-9	NA	NA	CASSPLDPYGYTF	TGTGCCAGCAGCCCTCTCGATCCCTATGGCTACACCTTC
TRBJ2-5	TRBV5-1	NA	NA	CASSSRPGRTQETQYF	TGCGCCAGCAGCTCCAGGCCGGGACGGACACAAGAGACCCAGTACTTC
TRBJ2-5	TRBV13	NA	NA	CASSLEQGAQETQYF	TGTGCCAGCAGCTTAGAGCAGGGCGCTCAAGAGACCCAGTACTTC
TRBJ2-3	TRBV7-3	NA	NA	CASSLTWVAGTDTQYF	TGTGCCAGCAGCTTAACGTGGGTAGCCGGCACAGATACGCAGTATTTT